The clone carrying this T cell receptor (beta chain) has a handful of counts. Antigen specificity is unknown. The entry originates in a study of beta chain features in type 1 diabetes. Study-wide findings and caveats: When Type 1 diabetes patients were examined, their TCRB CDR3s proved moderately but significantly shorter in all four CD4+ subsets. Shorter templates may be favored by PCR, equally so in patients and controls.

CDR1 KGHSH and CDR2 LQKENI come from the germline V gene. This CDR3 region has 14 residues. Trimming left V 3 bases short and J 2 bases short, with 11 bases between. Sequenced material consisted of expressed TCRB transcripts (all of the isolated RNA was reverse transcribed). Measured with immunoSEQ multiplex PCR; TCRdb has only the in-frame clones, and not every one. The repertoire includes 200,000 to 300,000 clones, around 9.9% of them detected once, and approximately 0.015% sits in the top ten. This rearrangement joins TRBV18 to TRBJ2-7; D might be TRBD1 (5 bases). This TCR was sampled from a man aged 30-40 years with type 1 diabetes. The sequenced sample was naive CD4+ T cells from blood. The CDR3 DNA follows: TGTGCCAGCTCACCTCGTACAGGTACCTACGAGCAGTACTTC. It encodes CASSPRTGTYEQYF.